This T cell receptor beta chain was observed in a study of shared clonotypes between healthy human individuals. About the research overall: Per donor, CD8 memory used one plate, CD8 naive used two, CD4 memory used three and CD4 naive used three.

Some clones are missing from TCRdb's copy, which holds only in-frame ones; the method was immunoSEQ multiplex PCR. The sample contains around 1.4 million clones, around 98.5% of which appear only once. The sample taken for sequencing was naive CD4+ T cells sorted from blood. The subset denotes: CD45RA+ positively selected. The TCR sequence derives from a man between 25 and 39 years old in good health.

The CDR3 reads CASSTGTHFTDTQYF. CDR3 DNA: TGTGCCAGCAGTACAGGGACCCACTTCACAGATACGCAGTATTTT. This rearrangement joins TRBV6-4 to TRBJ2-3, with a tentative D call TRBD1 (6 bases). The germline gives CDR1 MRHNA, CDR2 SNTAGT. Trimming stripped 5 bases from V and 2 bases from J, with 14 bases between. CDR3 length: 15 amino acids.